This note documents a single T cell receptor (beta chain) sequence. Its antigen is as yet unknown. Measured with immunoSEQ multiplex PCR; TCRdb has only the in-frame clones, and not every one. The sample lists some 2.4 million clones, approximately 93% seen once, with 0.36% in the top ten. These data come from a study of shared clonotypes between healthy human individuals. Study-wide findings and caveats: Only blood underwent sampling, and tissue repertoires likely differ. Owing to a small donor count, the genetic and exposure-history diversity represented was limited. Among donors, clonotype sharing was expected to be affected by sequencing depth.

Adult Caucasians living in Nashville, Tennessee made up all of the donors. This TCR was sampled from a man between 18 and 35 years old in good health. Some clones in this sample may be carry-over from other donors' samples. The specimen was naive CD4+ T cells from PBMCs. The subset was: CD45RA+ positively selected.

The CDR3 DNA reads as TGTGCCAGTAGTCTAGCGGGAGTGGGGTCAGGGGAGCTGTTTTTT. This encodes CASSLAGVGSGELFF. V gene TRBV19 combines with J gene TRBJ2-2; 10 bases agree with TRBD2. The CDR3 has 15 amino acids. Per the germline V gene, CDR1 is LNHDA and CDR2 is SQIVND (reference sequence). With 5 bases clipped from V and 8 bases from J, the junction kept 8 bases outside the gene matches.